The 7 T cell receptor beta chains below were found in one sample sequenced in a study of blood T cells in healthy people across ages. PCR was performed a second time for roughly 7 to 11 cycles using a sample-barcoded 5' primer and a J-beta primer mix. TCRdb itself ran the 5' RACE reads through MiXCR, one entry per CDR3 protein. Among about 1.7 million distinct CDR3 sequences, roughly 28% were seen once, and the ten largest hold 6.5% to 8.5%. The sample consisted of blood. These receptors all come from a woman in her twenties or thirties in good health.

Worth noting for this clonotype: The germline gene is not matched at one end of the junction; a read error may be the cause. The chain has TRBV6-2 or TRBV6-3 and TRBJ1-3; perhaps TRBD1 as D (5 bases). This CDR3 region has 14 residues. Germline-derived CDR1 and CDR2 are MNHEY and SVGEGT. The CDR3 loop reads CASRPQDPGNAIYF. As DNA, the CDR3 is TGTGCCAGCAGGCCACAGGATCCTGGAAACGCCATATATTTT.

This clonotype came up a few times. This chain uses TRBV9 with TRBJ1-6; 7 bases match TRBD1. J was trimmed by 7 bases and V by 0 bases; bases with no gene match: 4. There are 15 residues in the CDR3. CDR1 and CDR2 from the germline V gene are SGDLS and YYNGEE. The CDR3 is CASSVVEGANSPLHF. CDR3 bases: TGTGCCAGCAGCGTAGTGGAGGGGGCGAATTCACCCCTCCACTTT.

The chain combines TRBV19 with TRBJ1-6, with 9 bases identical to TRBD1. The V segment lost 6 bases and the J segment 7 bases; nucleotides outside the gene matches: 4. Germline CDR1 is LNHDA and CDR2 is SQIVND (reference sequence). The length of the CDR3 is 14 residues. The CDR3 DNA reads as TGTGCCAGTAGGACTACAGGGGGCAATTCACCCCTCCACTTT. Protein product: CASRTTGGNSPLHF.

This chain uses TRBV7-2 with TRBJ2-3; 13 bases align to TRBD2. CDR1 and CDR2 (germline): SGHTA, FQGNSA. The V gene end was trimmed by 4 bases and the J gene end by 6 bases; junction bases not matched to a gene: 7. CDR3 length equals 16 residues. The CDR3 DNA is TGTGCCAGCAGCTCCACTAGCGGGGGGGCCGGTGATACGCAGTATTTT. This sequence encodes CASSSTSGGAGDTQYF.

This clonotype was recorded a few times. The V gene is TRBV20-1, the J gene TRBJ2-6, with a possible D match to TRBD2 (6 bases). Trimming pared 2 bases from V and 6 bases from J, leaving 20 bases between. This CDR3 has 17 residues. In germline, CDR1 is DFQATT, CDR2 SNEGSKA (reference sequence). DNA for the CDR3: TGCAGTGCTAGATTCCCAACGGGAGTCCCCGTGGCCAACGTCCTGACTTTC. Translated: CSARFPTGVPVANVLTF.

This clonotype was counted only a few times. V and J are TRBV7-9 and TRBJ1-5; D is unclear. The CDR3 has 13 residues. Germline V CDR1 and CDR2: SEHNR, FQNEAQ (reference sequence). V shed 5 bases and J shed 3 bases, with 8 bases lying between them. CDR3 protein: CASSHSLNQPQHF. The CDR3 coding sequence is TGTGCCAGCAGCCACAGCCTCAATCAGCCCCAGCATTTT.

This chain joins TRBV20-1 and TRBJ1-6, with D possibly TRBD1 on 6 matching bases. The germline V gene has CDR1 DFQATT and CDR2 SNEGSKA (reference sequence). V was shortened by 1 base and J by 6 bases, with 16 bases between the two germline ends. This CDR3 comprises 16 residues. The DNA of the CDR3 is TGCAGTGCTAGAGTGGGGGGCGCGACTTTTAATTCACCCCTCCACTTT. It translates to CSARVGGATFNSPLHF.